This T cell receptor (beta chain) was identified during a study of Ad26.COV2.S vaccination and SARS-CoV-2 variants. This clone was observed a single time. The germline gives CDR1 LNHDA, CDR2 SQIVND (reference sequence). This CDR3 region has 16 residues. Trimming took 5 bases from V and 0 from J, leaving 14 bases between them. The table came from immunoSEQ multiplex PCR; TCRdb's copy has only in-frame clones and leaves some out. The table includes approximately 340,000 clones, just over 90% detected once. The receptor's source is a human donor who had recovered from COVID-19. Specimen: peripheral blood, collected after recovery from COVID-19. The rearrangement uses TRBV19 and TRBJ1-3; no clear D. The CDR3 region is CASSPPSVRSGNTIYF. In DNA, the CDR3 is TGTGCCAGTAGTCCCCCCTCGGTCCGCTCTGGAAACACCATATATTTT.